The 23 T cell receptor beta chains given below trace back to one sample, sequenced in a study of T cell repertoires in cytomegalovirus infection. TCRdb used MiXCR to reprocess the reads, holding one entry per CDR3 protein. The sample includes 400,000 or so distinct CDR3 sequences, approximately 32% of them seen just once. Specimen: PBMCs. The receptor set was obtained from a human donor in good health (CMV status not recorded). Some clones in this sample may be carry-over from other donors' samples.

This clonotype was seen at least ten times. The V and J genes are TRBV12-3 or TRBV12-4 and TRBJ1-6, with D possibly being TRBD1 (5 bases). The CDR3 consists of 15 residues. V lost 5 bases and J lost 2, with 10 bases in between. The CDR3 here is CASSRRQTYNSPLHF. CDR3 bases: TGTGCCAGCAGTCGAAGACAGACCTATAATTCACCCCTCCACTTT.

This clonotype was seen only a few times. The CDR3 sequence: CASSFGSRELFF. The CDR3 DNA reads as TGTGCCAGCAGTTTTGGGTCCCGGGAGCTGTTTTTT. V is TRBV27 and J is TRBJ2-2; D gene uncertain. CDR3 size: 12 residues. Trimming left V 3 bases short and J 9 bases short, with 8 bases between. Germline V lookup: CDR1 MNHEY, CDR2 SMNVEV (reference sequence).

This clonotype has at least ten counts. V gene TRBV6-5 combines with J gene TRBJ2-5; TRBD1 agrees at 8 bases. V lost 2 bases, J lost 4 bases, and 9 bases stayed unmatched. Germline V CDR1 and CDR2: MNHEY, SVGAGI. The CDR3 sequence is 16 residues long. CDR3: CASSYLSTGGLETQYF. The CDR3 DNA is TGTGCCAGCAGTTACCTCTCAACAGGGGGTCTAGAGACCCAGTACTTC.

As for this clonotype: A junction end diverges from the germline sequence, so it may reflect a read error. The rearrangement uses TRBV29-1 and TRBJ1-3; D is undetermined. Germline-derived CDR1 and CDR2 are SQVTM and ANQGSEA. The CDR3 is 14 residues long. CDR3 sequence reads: CSVEGLLAGNTIYF. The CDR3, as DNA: TGCAGCGTGGAAGGACTGTTAGCTGGAAACACCATATATTTT.

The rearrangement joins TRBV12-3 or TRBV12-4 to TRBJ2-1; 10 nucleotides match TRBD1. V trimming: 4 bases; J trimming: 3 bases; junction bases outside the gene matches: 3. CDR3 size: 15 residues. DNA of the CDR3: TGTGCCAGCAGTTCTAGGACAGGGGGCTACAATGAGCAGTTCTTC. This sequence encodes CASSSRTGGYNEQFF.

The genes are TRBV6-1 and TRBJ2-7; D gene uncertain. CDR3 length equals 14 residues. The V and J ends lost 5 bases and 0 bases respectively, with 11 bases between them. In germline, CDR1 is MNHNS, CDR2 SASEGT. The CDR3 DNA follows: TGTGCCAGCAGTCCTAAATTAACCTCCTACGAGCAGTACTTC. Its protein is CASSPKLTSYEQYF.

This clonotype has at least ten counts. The CDR3 DNA sequence: TGTGCCAGCAGCTTAACGACTAGCGGGGGGGCCAGGGCAGATACGCAGTATTTT. It specifies CASSLTTSGGARADTQYF. J is TRBJ2-3 and V is TRBV7-9, with 14 bases identical to TRBD2. V was pared by 2 bases and J by 4 bases, with 8 bases of the junction left unmatched. Germline V lookup: CDR1 SEHNR, CDR2 FQNEAQ (reference sequence). This CDR3 region has 18 residues.

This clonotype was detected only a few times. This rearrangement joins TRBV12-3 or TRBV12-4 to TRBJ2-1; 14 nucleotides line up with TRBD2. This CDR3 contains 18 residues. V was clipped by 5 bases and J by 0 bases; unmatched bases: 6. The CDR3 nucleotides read TGTGCCAGCAGTCTGGGACTAGCGGGGGTAAGCTCCTACAATGAGCAGTTCTTC. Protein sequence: CASSLGLAGVSSYNEQFF.

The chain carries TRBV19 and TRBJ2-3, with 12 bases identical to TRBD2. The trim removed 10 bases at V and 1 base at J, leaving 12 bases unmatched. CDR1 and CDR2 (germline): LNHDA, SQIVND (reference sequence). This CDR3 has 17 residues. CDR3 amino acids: CATSERLAGVRTDTQYF. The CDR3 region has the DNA TGTGCCACGTCTGAGAGACTAGCGGGGGTACGCACAGATACGCAGTATTTT.

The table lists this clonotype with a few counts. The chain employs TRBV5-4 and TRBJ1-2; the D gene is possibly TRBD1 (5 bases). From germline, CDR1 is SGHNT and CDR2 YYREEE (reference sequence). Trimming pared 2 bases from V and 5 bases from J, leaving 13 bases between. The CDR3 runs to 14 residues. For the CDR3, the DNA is TGTGCCAGCAGCTTTCCGGGACGGACTTATGGCTACACCTTC. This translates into CASSFPGRTYGYTF.

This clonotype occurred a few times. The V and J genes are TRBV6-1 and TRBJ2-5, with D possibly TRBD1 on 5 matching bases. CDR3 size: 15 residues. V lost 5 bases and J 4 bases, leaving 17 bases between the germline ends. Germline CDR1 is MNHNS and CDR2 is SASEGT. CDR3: CASSIYRGGAETQYF. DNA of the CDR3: TGTGCCAGCAGTATCTATAGGGGTGGAGCAGAGACCCAGTACTTC.

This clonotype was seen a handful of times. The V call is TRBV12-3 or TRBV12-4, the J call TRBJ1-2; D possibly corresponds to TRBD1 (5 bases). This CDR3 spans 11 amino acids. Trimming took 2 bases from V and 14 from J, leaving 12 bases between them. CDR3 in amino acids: CASSLMGLRTF. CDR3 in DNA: TGTGCCAGCAGTTTAATGGGGCTTCGGACCTTC.

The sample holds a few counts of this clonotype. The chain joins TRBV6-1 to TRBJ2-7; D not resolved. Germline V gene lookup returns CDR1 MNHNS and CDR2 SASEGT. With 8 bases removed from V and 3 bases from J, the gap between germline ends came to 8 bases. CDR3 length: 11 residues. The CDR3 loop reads CASGNIYEQYF. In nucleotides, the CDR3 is TGTGCCAGCGGTAACATCTACGAGCAGTACTTC.

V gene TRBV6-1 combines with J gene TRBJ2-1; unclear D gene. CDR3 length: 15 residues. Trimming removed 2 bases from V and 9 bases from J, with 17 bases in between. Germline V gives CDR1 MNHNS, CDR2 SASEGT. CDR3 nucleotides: TGTGCCAGCAGTGAAATCGGGCGCGGAGTAATTGAGCAGTTCTTC. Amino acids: CASSEIGRGVIEQFF.

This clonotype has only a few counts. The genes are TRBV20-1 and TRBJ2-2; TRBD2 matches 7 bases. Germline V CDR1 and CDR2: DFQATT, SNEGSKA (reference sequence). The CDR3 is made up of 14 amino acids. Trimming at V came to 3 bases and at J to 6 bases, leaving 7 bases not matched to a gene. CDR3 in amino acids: CSARGEGIAGELFF. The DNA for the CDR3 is TGCAGTGCTAGGGGGGAGGGAATCGCCGGGGAGCTGTTTTTT.

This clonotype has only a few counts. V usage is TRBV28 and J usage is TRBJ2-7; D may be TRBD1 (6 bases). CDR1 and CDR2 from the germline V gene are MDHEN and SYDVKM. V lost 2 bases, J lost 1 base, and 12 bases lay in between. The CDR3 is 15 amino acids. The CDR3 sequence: CASSLGGRGSYEQYF. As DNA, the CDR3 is TGTGCCAGCAGTTTAGGAGGCAGGGGATCCTACGAGCAGTACTTC.

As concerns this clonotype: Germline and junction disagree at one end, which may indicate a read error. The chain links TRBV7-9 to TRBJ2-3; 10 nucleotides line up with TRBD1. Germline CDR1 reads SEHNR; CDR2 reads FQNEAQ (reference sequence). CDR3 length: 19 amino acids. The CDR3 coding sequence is TGTGCCAGCAGCTTCACCACTACCCGGGGACAGGGGTTAACAGATCCGCAGTATTTT. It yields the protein CASSFTTTRGQGLTDPQYF.

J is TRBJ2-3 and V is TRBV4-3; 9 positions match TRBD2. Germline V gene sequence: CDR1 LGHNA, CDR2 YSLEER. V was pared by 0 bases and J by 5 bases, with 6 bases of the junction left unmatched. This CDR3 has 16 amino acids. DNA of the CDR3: TGCGCCAGCAGCCAAGAGCATCTAGCGGGGTTAGATACGCAGTATTTT. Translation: CASSQEHLAGLDTQYF.

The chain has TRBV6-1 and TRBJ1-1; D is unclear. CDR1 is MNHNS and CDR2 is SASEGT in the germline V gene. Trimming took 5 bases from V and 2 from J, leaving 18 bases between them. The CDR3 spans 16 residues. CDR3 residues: CASSYGLHSSNTEAFF. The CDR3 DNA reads TGTGCCAGCAGTTACGGCTTACACAGCTCAAACACTGAAGCTTTCTTT.

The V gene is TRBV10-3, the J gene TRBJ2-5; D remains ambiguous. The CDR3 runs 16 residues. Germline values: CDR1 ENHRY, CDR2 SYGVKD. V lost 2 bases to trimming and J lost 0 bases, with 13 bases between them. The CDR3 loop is CAISEQADTDQETQYF. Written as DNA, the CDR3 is TGTGCCATCAGTGAGCAGGCAGACACCGACCAAGAGACCCAGTACTTC.

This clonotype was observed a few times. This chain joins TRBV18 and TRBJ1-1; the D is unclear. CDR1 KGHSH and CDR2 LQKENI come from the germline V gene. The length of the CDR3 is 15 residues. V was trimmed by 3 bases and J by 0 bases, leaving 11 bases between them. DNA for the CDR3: TGTGCCAGCTCACCGTTGTCCACGTTGAACACTGAAGCTTTCTTT. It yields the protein CASSPLSTLNTEAFF.

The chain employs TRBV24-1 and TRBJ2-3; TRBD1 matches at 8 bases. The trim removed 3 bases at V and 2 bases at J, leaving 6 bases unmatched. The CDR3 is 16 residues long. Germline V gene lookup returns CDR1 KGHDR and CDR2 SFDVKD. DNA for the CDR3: TGTGCCACCAGTGATCACAGGGGGTTGATCACAGATACGCAGTATTTT. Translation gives CATSDHRGLITDTQYF.

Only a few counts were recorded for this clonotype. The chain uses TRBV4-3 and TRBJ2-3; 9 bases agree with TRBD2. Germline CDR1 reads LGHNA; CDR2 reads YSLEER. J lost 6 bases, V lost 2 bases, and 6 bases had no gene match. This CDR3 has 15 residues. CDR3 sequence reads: CASSQRKAGGDTQYF. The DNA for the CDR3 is TGCGCCAGCAGCCAACGAAAGGCGGGGGGGGATACGCAGTATTTT.